Listed below are T cell receptor beta chains from one sample, sequenced in a study of T-cell reconstitution after alpha-beta-depleted transplantation in children. TCRdb reprocessed the PCR reads with MiXCR, giving one entry per CDR3 protein. The sample comprises hundreds of thousands of distinct CDR3 sequences, approximately 14% of which are singletons, and about 0.77% rests with the top ten. The sequenced sample was PBMCs, obtained before TCRalphabeta/CD19-depleted stem cell transplant. The receptors stem from a girl aged 2-15 years with congenital amegakaryocytic thrombocytopenia, due to receive a stem cell transplant. Both conserved end residues are part of each CDR3. A D gene is named only where the DNA matches it firmly.

v_call	d_call	j_call	cdr3_length	cdr3_aa
TRBV7-3	-	TRBJ1-5	13	CASSLQPDQPQHF
TRBV29-1	-	TRBJ2-7	12	CSVAVPSREQYF
TRBV5-1	-	TRBJ2-2	16	CASSLDGAGNTGELFF
TRBV5-1	TRBD2	TRBJ2-2	17	CASSNGLAGGGTGELFF
TRBV20-1	-	TRBJ1-1	14	CSVGAPLMDTEAFF
TRBV29-1	-	TRBJ1-2	12	CSVATGTYGYTF
TRBV5-1	-	TRBJ2-7	13	CASSLGPPTEQYF
TRBV27	-	TRBJ2-2	13	CASSQTATGELFF
TRBV20-1	-	TRBJ2-3	13	CSARQVSTDTQYF
TRBV20-1	TRBD1	TRBJ2-7	15	CSAYPGTGSIYEQYF
TRBV30	-	TRBJ2-7	13	CAWIPRTAAEQYF
TRBV20-1	-	TRBJ2-3	15	CSAAPSGWGTDTQYF
TRBV25-1	-	TRBJ2-3	15	CASSEGGGAPDTQYF
TRBV7-8	TRBD2	TRBJ2-1	18	CASSFRPTSSGSFDEQFF
TRBV5-1	-	TRBJ2-2	17	CASSSRRGRPNTGELFF
TRBV12-3/TRBV12-4	TRBD1	TRBJ1-6	14	CASRAGTDHSPLHF
TRBV5-1	TRBD2	TRBJ2-1	16	CASSYSPAGSYNEQFF
TRBV25-1	-	TRBJ2-5	13	CASPSGGRETQYF